Below are 17 T cell receptor beta chains sequenced from a single sample in a study of blood T cell repertoires in COVID-19. TCRdb keeps only in-frame clones here, not all; method: immunoSEQ multiplex PCR. Among 150,000 to 200,000 clones listed, 90% were seen once. Sequenced: peripheral blood. These receptor sequences come from a man aged 60 to 69 with active or convalescent COVID-19.

This chain connects TRBV2 to TRBJ2-7; 9 nucleotides agree with TRBD1. CDR1 SNHLY and CDR2 FYNNEI come from the germline V gene. Trimming took 8 bases from V and 1 from J; bases not matched to a gene: 6. This CDR3 is 14 amino acids long. As DNA, the CDR3 is TGTGCCAGCGACCCGGGACAGGGTTCCTACGAGCAGTACTTC. The encoded protein is CASDPGQGSYEQYF.

This clone appeared once. The chain carries TRBV19 and TRBJ1-1; 9 bases fit TRBD1. CDR1 LNHDA and CDR2 SQIVND come from the germline V gene (reference sequence). This CDR3 has 16 residues. V was pared by 3 bases and J by 6 bases, with 11 bases of the junction left unmatched. The CDR3 region has the DNA TGTGCCAGTAGTATCGGACAGGGGTTGGTATTCGCTGAAGCTTTCTTT. This translates into CASSIGQGLVFAEAFF.

The chain combines TRBV19 with TRBJ1-1, with D perhaps matching TRBD1 (6 bases). The CDR3 sequence is 13 residues long. The V and J ends lost 7 bases and 9 bases respectively, with 18 bases between them. Germline V lookup: CDR1 LNHDA, CDR2 SQIVND (reference sequence). In DNA, the CDR3 is TGTGCCAGTATGATCGGGGGGCAGACACAAGCTTTCTTT. This gives the protein CASMIGGQTQAFF.

The rearrangement uses TRBV7-9 and TRBJ1-4; 7 bases are a match to TRBD1. The CDR3 spans 15 residues. CDR1 SEHNR and CDR2 FQNEAQ come from the germline V gene (reference sequence). The trim removed 4 bases at V and 2 bases at J, leaving 4 bases unmatched. The CDR3 region has the DNA TGTGCCAGCAGCTCTTCGACAGGGACTAATGAAAAACTGTTTTTT. Protein sequence: CASSSSTGTNEKLFF. Full variable domain (remainder filled in from reference TRBV7-9 and TRBJ1-4): DTGVSQNPRHKITKRGQNVTFRCDPISEHNRLYWYRQTLGQGPEFLTYFQNEAQLEKSRLLSDRFSAERPKGSFSTLEIQRTEQGDSAMYLCASSSSTGTNEKLFFGSGTQLSVL.

The chain combines TRBV6-6 with TRBJ2-1; no clear D. From germline, CDR1 is MNHNY and CDR2 SVGAGI (reference sequence). V lost 2 bases and J lost 5, with 4 bases in between. This CDR3 is 12 amino acids long. The CDR3 sequence: CASSYPDNEQFF. As DNA, the CDR3 is TGTGCCAGCAGTTACCCCGACAATGAGCAGTTCTTC.

The chain links TRBV14 to TRBJ1-1; the match to TRBD1 covers 11 bases. Trimming cost V 3 bases and J 1 base; bases outside gene matches: 4. This CDR3 has 16 residues. Germline V CDR1 and CDR2: SGHDN, FVKESK. The CDR3 loop is CASSQWGQGGNTEAFF. CDR3 coding DNA: TGTGCCAGCAGCCAGTGGGGACAGGGGGGGAACACTGAAGCTTTCTTT.

A few counts support this clone. The genes are TRBV9 and TRBJ1-1; D call uncertain. This CDR3 has 13 amino acids. V lost 2 bases and J lost 0, with 5 bases in between. In germline, CDR1 is SGDLS, CDR2 YYNGEE. For the CDR3, the DNA is TGTGCCAGCAGCGTCGGTATGAACACTGAAGCTTTCTTT. Its translation is CASSVGMNTEAFF.

The chain couples TRBV19 to TRBJ2-7; D might be TRBD1 (6 bases). Germline V CDR1 and CDR2: LNHDA, SQIVND (reference sequence). This CDR3 contains 15 residues. The V and J ends lost 5 bases and 1 base respectively, with 15 bases between them. CDR3 sequence (DNA): TGTGCCAGTAGTCTAACCGGGACATCTTCCTACGAGCAGTACTTC. Encoded protein: CASSLTGTSSYEQYF.

This rearrangement joins TRBV19 to TRBJ1-2; D possibly corresponds to TRBD1 (5 bases). The length of the CDR3 is 14 residues. Germline V gene lookup returns CDR1 LNHDA and CDR2 SQIVND (reference sequence). V lost 7 bases to trimming and J lost 2 bases, with 14 bases between them. The CDR3 spells CASIGAGVNYGYTF. DNA of the CDR3: TGTGCCAGTATAGGGGCAGGAGTAAACTATGGCTACACCTTC.

The chain links TRBV5-1 to TRBJ2-7, with 7 positions matching TRBD1. CDR3 length equals 14 residues. Unmatched junction bases numbered 7, after V lost 4 bases and J lost 3 bases. Germline CDR1 SGHRS, CDR2 YFSETQ. The CDR3 nucleotides are TGCGCCAGCAGCCTTGGACAGGAAATCTACGAGCAGTACTTC. This encodes CASSLGQEIYEQYF.

In nucleotides, the CDR3 is TGCGCCAGCAGCGGACAGGGGGCGGAAACTGAAGCTTTCTTT. This encodes CASSGQGAETEAFF. This chain connects TRBV5-1 to TRBJ1-1; 11 bases match TRBD1. The CDR3 has 14 amino acids. Trimming removed 4 bases from V and 5 bases from J; junction bases left unmatched: 4. Germline CDR1 SGHRS, CDR2 YFSETQ.

V is TRBV5-4 and J is TRBJ2-7, with 7 nucleotides matching TRBD2. CDR3 size: 14 residues. Germline assignment: CDR1 SGHNT and CDR2 YYREEE (reference sequence). V shed 1 base, J shed 1 base, and the junction held 2 bases outside the gene matches. The CDR3 DNA reads as TGTGCCAGCAGCTTGTTCGGGGGGTCCTACGAGCAGTACTTC. It specifies CASSLFGGSYEQYF.

The gene calls are TRBV3-1 (or the pseudogene TRBV3-2) and TRBJ1-3; 9 positions agree with TRBD1. CDR1 is LGHDT, CDR2 YNNKEL, per germline (reference sequence). After removal of 5 bases from V and 0 bases from J, the junction contained 8 bases not matched to a gene. CDR3 length: 17 amino acids. The CDR3 DNA sequence: TGTGCCAGCAGCTTCTGGACAGGGGCCTTCTCTGGAAACACCATATATTTT. Residues: CASSFWTGAFSGNTIYF.

The chain is built from TRBV7-8 and TRBJ1-5; unclear D gene. Germline CDR1 reads SGHVS; CDR2 reads FQNEAQ. The CDR3 consists of 15 residues. V shed 0 bases and J shed 5 bases, with 11 bases lying between them. The CDR3 DNA reads TGTGCCAGCAGCTTAGCTCGGGGTTTTTATCAGCCCCAGCATTTT. The encoded protein is CASSLARGFYQPQHF. The whole variable domain, remainder taken from reference TRBV7-8 and TRBJ1-5, is GAGVSQSPRYKVAKRGQDVALRCDPISGHVSLFWYQQALGQGPEFLTYFQNEAQLDKSGLPSDRFFAERPEGSVSTLKIQRTQQEDSAVYLCASSLARGFYQPQHFGDGTRLSIL.

The chain combines TRBV7-9 with TRBJ2-3, with 10 bases identical to TRBD2. The CDR3 is made up of 16 amino acids. Trimming at V came to 4 bases and at J to 0 bases, leaving 4 bases not matched to a gene. The germline V gene has CDR1 SEHNR and CDR2 FQNEAQ (reference sequence). Here the CDR3 reads CASSYYSGRSTDTQYF. DNA of the CDR3: TGTGCCAGCAGCTACTATAGCGGGAGGAGCACAGATACGCAGTATTTT.

V and J are TRBV4-1 and TRBJ2-7; D gene ambiguous. The CDR3 extends over 13 amino acids. The germline CDR1 and CDR2 sequences are MGHRA and YSYEKL. Trimming took off 4 bases at V and 4 bases at J, with 11 bases between the two ends. The CDR3 protein is CASSPALVYEQYF. The CDR3 nucleotides are TGCGCCAGCAGCCCGGCTCTAGTATACGAGCAGTACTTC.

The rearrangement joins TRBV29-1 to TRBJ1-1, with a tentative D call TRBD1 (5 bases). CDR3 length: 13 residues. Per germline, CDR1 SQVTM and CDR2 ANQGSEA. Trimming left V 2 bases short and J 5 bases short, with 12 bases between. The CDR3 spells CSVERGDGTEAFF. The CDR3 region has the DNA TGCAGCGTTGAAAGGGGTGATGGGACTGAAGCTTTCTTT.